The rows below give T cell receptor beta chains drawn from one sample of a study of T cells in Graves' hyperthyroidism and ophthalmopathy. Using its own MiXCR run on the multiplex PCR reads, TCRdb lists one record per CDR3 protein. The table has a few hundred thousand distinct CDR3 sequences, around 15% seen once; the top ten hold 15% to 20%. Sample: blood. The source is a woman aged 25 to 39 with Graves' ophthalmopathy. CDR3s include the opening cysteine and the closing phenylalanine or tryptophan. The size field is filled for only some rows; it gives once, few, many or a size class.

. | 12 | TRBV2 | CASQSPGRQGYF
. | 14 | TRBV20-1 | CSARELGLPDTQYF
many | 13 | TRBV3-1 | CASSQRDSETQYF
many | 17 | TRBV12-3/TRBV12-4 | CASSEIAGGLGTGELFF
. | 13 | TRBV6-1 | CASARGINNEQFF
. | 16 | TRBV4-1 | CASSPGSGGVLYEQYF
many | 16 | TRBV7-3 | CASSLSYGDSLDGYTF
many | 16 | TRBV7-2 | CASSPRRLAGVETQYF
. | 14 | TRBV20-1 | CSARDWATNYGYTF
many | 15 | TRBV11-2 | CASSLGRGGFATQYF
. | 17 | TRBV4-1 | CASSRGTRGQARAGYTF
. | 14 | TRBV6-1 | CASSVRPGHPSLHF
many | 14 | TRBV12-3/TRBV12-4 | CASSQTGVDSPLHF
many | 16 | TRBV18 | CASSPTWGGEYNEQFF
many | 11 | TRBV28 | CATRGRPEAFF
many | 17 | TRBV28 | CASSFEWRDRVYYEQYF
many | 15 | TRBV11-3 | CASSPRTGTGDTQYF
. | 15 | TRBV20-1 | CSGLGQKDAQETQFF
many | 17 | TRBV7-3 | CASSLEAGVMNTGELFF
. | 12 | TRBV9 | CASSDRYYGYTF
. | 13 | TRBV20-1 | CSARDSTGVTQYF
many | 14 | TRBV28 | CASRGQGSTGELFF
many | 11 | TRBV30 | CAWSYGREQYF
few | 16 | TRBV2 | CASRGTSGRGHNEQFF
. | 15 | TRBV19 | CASTPSTGYLYGYTF
. | 15 | TRBV18 | CASSVGRGESTEAFF
many | 15 | TRBV5-1 | CASSFGGQVYNEQFF
many | 13 | TRBV12-3/TRBV12-4 | CASSTGEWEKLFF
few | 16 | TRBV5-6 | CASSLGAGSRADTQYF
many | 15 | TRBV29-1 | CSVRTGASSYNEQFF
. | 16 | TRBV7-3 | CASSTTSGRPTDTQYF
. | 15 | TRBV7-8 | CASSLAEGAGETQYF
few | 15 | TRBV19 | CASSILLGLYQPQHF
many | 15 | TRBV27 | CASSLSATGRSPLHF
many | 13 | TRBV20-1 | CSAAGTGDYEQYF
few | 14 | TRBV12-3/TRBV12-4 | CASSRRGDTGELFF
. | 16 | TRBV6-1 | CASSHRDRASYNEQFF
many | 15 | TRBV28 | CASSLWGAGGYEQYF
many | 18 | TRBV6-5 | CASSYSSMGFSGANVLTF